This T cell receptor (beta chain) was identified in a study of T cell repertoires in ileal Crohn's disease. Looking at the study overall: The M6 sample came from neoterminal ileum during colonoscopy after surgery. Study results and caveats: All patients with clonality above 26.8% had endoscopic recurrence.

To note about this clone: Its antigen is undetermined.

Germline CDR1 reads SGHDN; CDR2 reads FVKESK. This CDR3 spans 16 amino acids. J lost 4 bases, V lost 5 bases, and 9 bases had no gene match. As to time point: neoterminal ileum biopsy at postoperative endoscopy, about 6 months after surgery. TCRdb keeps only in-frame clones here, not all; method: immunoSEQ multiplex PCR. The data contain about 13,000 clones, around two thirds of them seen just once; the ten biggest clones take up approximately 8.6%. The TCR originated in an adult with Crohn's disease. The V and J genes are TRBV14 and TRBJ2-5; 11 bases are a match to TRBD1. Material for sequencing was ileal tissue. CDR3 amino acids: CASSERTGGPGETQYF. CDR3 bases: TGTGCCAGCAGCGAACGGACAGGGGGCCCGGGAGAGACCCAGTACTTC. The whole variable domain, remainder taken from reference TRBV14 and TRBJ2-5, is EAGVTQFPSHSVIEKGQTVTLRCDPISGHDNLYWYRRVMGKEIKFLLHFVKESKQDESGMPNNRFLAERTGGTYSTLKVQPAELEDSGVYFCASSERTGGPGETQYFGPGTRLLVL.